This TCR beta chain was sequenced during a study of T cell responses to AZD1222 COVID-19 vaccine. Using immunoSEQ multiplex PCR, the repertoire was profiled, and TCRdb retains in-frame clones only, with some absent. The top ten hold roughly 4.3% of the sample, which has approximately 150,000 clones, roughly 90% seen once. Study observations and caveats: No day 14 peak samples; only post-peak repertoires were characterized.

Note on this clone: Its antigen remains unknown.

CDR1 is GTSNPN, CDR2 SVGIG, per germline (reference sequence). The CDR3 spans 14 residues. V was pared by 4 bases and J by 7 bases, with 14 bases between. The chain is built from TRBV30 and TRBJ1-6; the D is unclear. This specimen consisted of peripheral blood, obtained 28 days after the second AZD1222 dose. This sequence originates from an adult who received the AZD1222 COVID-19 vaccine. CDR3 region: CAWKMAAGNSPLHF. The CDR3 region has the DNA TGTGCCTGGAAGATGGCCGCGGGAAATTCACCCCTCCACTTT.